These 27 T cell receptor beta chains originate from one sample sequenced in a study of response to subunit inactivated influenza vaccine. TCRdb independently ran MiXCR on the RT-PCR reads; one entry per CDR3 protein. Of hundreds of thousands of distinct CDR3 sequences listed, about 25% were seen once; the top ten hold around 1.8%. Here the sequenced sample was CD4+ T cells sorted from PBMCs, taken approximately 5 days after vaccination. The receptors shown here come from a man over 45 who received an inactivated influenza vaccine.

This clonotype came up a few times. The CDR3 nucleotides are TGTGCCAGCAGCTCTCGTAGCGGGGTCTACAATGAGCAGTTCTTC. This translates into CASSSRSGVYNEQFF. This chain links TRBV11-2 with TRBJ2-1, with 8 bases fitting TRBD2. CDR3 length equals 15 residues. Germline V gene data show CDR1 as SGHAT and CDR2 as FQNNGV. With V trimmed by 4 bases and J by 3 bases, 5 bases remained unmatched.

The CDR3 here is CASSYGRKNTEAFF. CDR3 DNA sequence: TGTGCCAGCAGTTACGGCCGCAAGAACACTGAAGCTTTCTTT. J is TRBJ1-1 and V is TRBV6-5, with D unclear. There are 14 residues in the CDR3. Between the trimmed V and J ends, which lost 2 bases and 1 base, there was a span of 8 bases. CDR1 is MNHEY, CDR2 SVGAGI, per germline.

CDR3 bases: TGTGCCAGCGGTTCTGGGGAGCAGTACTTC. Its translation is CASGSGEQYF. The chain links TRBV28 to TRBJ2-7; no clear D gene. Trimming removed 8 bases at V and 7 bases at J, with 9 bases between. The CDR3 length is 10 residues. Germline CDR1 is MDHEN and CDR2 is SYDVKM.

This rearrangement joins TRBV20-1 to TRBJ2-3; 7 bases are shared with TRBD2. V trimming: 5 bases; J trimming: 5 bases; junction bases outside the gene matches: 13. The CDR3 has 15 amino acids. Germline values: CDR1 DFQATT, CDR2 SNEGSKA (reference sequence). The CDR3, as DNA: TGCAGTGCTCCCCTTCTAGCGGAATTTAAAGATACGCAGTATTTT. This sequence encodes CSAPLLAEFKDTQYF.

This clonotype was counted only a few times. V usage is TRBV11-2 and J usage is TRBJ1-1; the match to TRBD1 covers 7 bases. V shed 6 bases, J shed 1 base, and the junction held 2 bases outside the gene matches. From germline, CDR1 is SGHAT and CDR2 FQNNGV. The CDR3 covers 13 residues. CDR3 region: CASSTGANTEAFF. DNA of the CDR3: TGTGCCAGCAGTACAGGGGCGAACACTGAAGCTTTCTTT. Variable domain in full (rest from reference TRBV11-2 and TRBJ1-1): EAGVAQSPRYKIIEKRQSVAFWCNPISGHATLYWYQQILGQGPKLLIQFQNNGVVDDSQLPKDRFSAERLKGVDSTLKIQPAKLEDSAVYLCASSTGANTEAFFGQGTRLTVV.

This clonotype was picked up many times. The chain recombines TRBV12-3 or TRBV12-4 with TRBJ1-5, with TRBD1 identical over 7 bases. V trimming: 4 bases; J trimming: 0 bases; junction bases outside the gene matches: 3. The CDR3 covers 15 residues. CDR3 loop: CASSSTGSSNQPQHF. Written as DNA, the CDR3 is TGTGCCAGCAGTTCGACAGGGTCTAGCAATCAGCCCCAGCATTTT.

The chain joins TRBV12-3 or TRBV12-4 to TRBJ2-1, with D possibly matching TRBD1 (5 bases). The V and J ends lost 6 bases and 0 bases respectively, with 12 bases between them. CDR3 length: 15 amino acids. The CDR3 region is CASRLDTSSYNEQFF. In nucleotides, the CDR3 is TGTGCCAGCAGACTGGACACAAGCTCCTACAATGAGCAGTTCTTC.

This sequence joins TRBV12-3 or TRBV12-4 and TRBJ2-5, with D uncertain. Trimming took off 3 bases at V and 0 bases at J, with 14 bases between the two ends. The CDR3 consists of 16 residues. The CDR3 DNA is TGTGCCAGCAGTTTCGGCAGCAGGCTATACCAAGAGACCCAGTACTTC. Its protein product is CASSFGSRLYQETQYF.

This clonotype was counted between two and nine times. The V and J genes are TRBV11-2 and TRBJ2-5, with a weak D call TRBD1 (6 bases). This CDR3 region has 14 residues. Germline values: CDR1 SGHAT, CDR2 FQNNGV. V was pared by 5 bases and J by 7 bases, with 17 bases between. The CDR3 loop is CASSPGHLSGTQYF. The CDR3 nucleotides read TGTGCCAGCAGCCCGGGACACCTGTCGGGGACCCAGTACTTC.

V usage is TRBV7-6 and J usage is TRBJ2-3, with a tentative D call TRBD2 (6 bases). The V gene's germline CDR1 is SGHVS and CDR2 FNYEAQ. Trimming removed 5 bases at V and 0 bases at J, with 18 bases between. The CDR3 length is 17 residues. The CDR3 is CASSQLQAGSSTDTQYF. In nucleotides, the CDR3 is TGTGCCAGCAGCCAACTTCAGGCGGGAAGTAGCACAGATACGCAGTATTTT.

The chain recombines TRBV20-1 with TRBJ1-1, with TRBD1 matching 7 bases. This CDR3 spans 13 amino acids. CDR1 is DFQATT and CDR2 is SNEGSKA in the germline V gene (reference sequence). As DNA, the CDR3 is TGCAGCATAAGTGAGACAGGGCGCACTGAAGCTTTCTTT. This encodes CSISETGRTEAFF.

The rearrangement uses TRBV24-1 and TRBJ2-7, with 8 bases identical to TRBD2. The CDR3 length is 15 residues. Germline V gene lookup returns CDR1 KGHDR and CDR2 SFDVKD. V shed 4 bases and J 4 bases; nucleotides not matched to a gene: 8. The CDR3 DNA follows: TGTGCCACCAGTGACTACCGTAGCGGGAAGTACGAGCAGTACTTC. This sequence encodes CATSDYRSGKYEQYF.

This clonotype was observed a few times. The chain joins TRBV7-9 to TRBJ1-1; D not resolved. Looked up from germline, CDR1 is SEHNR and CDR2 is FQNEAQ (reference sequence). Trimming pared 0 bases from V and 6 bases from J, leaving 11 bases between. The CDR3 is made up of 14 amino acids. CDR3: CASSLAVGPAEAFF. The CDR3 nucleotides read TGTGCCAGCAGCTTAGCAGTCGGCCCAGCTGAAGCTTTCTTT.

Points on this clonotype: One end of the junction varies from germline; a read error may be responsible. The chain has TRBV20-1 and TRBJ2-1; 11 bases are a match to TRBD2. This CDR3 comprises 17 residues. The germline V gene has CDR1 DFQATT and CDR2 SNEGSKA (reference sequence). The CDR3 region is CSAREPGLADSYNEQFF. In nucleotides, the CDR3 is TGCAGTGCCAGAGAACCGGGACTAGCGGACTCCTACAATGAGCAGTTCTTC.

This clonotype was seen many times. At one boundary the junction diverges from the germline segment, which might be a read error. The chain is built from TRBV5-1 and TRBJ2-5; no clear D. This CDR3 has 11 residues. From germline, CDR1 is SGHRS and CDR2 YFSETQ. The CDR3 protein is CASSRQETQYF. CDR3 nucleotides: TGTGCCAGCAGTCGCCAAGAGACCCAGTACTTC.

Here the CDR3 reads CASSQVPSLEQYF. CDR3 sequence (DNA): TGTGCCAGCAGCCAAGTTCCCTCACTCGAGCAGTACTTC. This chain links TRBV3-1 with TRBJ2-7; D is unresolved. Germline CDR1 reads LGHDT; CDR2 reads YNNKEL (reference sequence). V was trimmed by 1 base and J by 6 bases, leaving 10 bases between them. The CDR3 covers 13 residues.

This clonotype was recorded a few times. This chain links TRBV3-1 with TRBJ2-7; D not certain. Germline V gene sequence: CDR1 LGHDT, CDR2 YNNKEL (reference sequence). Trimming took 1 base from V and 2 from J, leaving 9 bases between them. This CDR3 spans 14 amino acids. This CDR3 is CASSQGVSTYEQYF. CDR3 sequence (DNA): TGTGCCAGCAGCCAAGGGGTCAGCACCTACGAGCAGTACTTC.

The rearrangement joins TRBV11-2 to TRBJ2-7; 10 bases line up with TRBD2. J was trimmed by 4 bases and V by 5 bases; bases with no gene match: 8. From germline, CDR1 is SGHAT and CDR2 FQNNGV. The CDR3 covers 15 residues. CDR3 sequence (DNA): TGTGCCAGCAGCAAACTAAAAGCGGGAGGGTACGAGCAGTACTTC. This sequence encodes CASSKLKAGGYEQYF.

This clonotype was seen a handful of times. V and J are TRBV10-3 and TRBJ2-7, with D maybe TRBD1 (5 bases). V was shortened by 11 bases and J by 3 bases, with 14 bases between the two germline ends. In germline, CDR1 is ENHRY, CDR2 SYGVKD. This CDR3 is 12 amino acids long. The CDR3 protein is CAAGGRDYEQYF. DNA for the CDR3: TGTGCCGCCGGTGGCAGGGACTACGAGCAGTACTTC.

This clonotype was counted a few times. The CDR3 is CASSLRTSGSTDTQYF. The CDR3 DNA is TGTGCCAGCAGCCTTAGGACTAGCGGGAGCACAGATACGCAGTATTTT. V and J are TRBV7-2 and TRBJ2-3, with 11 positions matching TRBD2. This CDR3 region has 16 residues. CDR1 SGHTA and CDR2 FQGNSA come from the germline V gene. Germline trimming cut 5 bases from V and 0 bases from J; bases unmatched to any gene: 4.

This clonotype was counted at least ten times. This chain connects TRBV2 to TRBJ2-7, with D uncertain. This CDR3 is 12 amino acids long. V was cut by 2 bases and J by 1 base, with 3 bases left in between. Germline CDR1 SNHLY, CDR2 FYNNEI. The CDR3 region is CASSEWSYEQYF. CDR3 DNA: TGTGCCAGCAGTGAATGGTCCTACGAGCAGTACTTC. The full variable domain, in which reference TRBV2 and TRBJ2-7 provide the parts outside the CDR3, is EPEVTQTPSHQVTQMGQEVILRCVPISNHLYFYWYRQILGQKVEFLVSFYNNEISEKSEIFDDQFSVERPDGSNFTLKIRSTKLEDSAMYFCASSEWSYEQYFGPGTRLTVT.

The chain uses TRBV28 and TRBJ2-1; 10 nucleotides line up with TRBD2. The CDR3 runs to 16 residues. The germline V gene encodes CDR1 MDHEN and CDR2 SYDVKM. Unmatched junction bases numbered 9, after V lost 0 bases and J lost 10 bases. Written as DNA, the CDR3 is TGTGCCAGCAGTTTATGGAACCAGCGGGGGGGAGGGGAGCAGTTCTTC. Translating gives CASSLWNQRGGGEQFF.

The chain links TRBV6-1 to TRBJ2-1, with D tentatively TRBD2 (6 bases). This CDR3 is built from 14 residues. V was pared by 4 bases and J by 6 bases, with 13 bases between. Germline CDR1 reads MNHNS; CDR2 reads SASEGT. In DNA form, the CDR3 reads TGTGCCAGCAGTGGCCGGGACTCAGGCAATGAGCAGTTCTTC. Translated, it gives CASSGRDSGNEQFF.

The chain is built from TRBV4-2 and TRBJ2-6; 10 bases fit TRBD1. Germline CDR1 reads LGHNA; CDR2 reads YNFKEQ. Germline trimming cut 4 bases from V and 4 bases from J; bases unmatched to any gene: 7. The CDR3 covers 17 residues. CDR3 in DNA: TGTGCCAGCAGCCCTACTGGGACAGGGGCAGGGGCCAACGTCCTGACTTTC. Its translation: CASSPTGTGAGANVLTF.

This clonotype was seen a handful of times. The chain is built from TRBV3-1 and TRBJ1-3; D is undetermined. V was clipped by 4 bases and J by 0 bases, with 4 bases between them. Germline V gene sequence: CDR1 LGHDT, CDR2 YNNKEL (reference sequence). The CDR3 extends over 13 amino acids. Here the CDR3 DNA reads TGTGCCAGCAGCCGCATCTCTGGAAACACCATATATTTT. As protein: CASSRISGNTIYF.

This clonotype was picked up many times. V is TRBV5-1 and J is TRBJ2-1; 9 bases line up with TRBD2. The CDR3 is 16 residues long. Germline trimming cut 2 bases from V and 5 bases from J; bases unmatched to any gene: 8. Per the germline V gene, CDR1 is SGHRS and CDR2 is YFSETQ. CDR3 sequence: CASSLGSGGTNNEQFF. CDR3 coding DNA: TGCGCCAGCAGCTTAGGTAGCGGGGGCACTAACAATGAGCAGTTCTTC.

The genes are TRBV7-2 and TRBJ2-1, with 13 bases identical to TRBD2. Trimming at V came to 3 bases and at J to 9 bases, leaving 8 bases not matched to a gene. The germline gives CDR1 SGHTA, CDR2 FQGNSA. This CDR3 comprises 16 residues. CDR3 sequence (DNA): TGTGCCAGCAGCTTGGTACTAGCGGGAGGGCCGAGTGAGCAGTTCTTC. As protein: CASSLVLAGGPSEQFF.